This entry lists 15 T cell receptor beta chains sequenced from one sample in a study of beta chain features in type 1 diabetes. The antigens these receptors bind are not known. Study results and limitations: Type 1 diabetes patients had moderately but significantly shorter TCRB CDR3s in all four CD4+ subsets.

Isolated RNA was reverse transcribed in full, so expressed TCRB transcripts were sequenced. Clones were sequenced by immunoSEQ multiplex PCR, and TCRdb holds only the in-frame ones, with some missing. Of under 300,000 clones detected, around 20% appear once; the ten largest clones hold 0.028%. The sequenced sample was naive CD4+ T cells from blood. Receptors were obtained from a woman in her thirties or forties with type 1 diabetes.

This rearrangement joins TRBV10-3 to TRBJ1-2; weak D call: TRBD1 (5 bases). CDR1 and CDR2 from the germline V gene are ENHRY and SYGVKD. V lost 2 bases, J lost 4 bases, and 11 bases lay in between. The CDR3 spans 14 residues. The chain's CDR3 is CAISEVDKPYGYTF. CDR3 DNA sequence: TGTGCCATCAGTGAGGTGGACAAGCCCTATGGCTACACCTTC.

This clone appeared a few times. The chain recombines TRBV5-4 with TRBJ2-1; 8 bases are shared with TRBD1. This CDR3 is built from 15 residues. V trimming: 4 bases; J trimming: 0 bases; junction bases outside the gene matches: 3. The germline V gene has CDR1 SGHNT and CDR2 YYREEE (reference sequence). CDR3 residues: CASSVGQVSYNEQFF. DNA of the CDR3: TGTGCCAGCAGCGTGGGACAGGTCTCCTACAATGAGCAGTTCTTC.

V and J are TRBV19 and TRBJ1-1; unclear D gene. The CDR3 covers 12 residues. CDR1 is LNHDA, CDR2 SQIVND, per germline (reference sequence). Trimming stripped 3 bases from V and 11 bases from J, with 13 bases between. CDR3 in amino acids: CASSIHAGMAFF. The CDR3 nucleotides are TGTGCCAGTAGTATCCACGCAGGTATGGCTTTCTTT.

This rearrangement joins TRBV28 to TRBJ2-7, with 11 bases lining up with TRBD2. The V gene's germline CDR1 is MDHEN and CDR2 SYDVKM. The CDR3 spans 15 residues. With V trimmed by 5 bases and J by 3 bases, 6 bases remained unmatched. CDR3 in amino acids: CASSRTSGRFYEQYF. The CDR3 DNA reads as TGTGCCAGCAGTCGAACTAGCGGGAGATTCTACGAGCAGTACTTC.

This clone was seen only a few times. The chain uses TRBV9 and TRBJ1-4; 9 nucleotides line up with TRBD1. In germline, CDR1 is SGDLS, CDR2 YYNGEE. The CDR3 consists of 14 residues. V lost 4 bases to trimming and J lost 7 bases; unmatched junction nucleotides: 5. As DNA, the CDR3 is TGTGCCAGCAGCTCGGGACAGGGAGGTGAAAAACTGTTTTTT. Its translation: CASSSGQGGEKLFF.

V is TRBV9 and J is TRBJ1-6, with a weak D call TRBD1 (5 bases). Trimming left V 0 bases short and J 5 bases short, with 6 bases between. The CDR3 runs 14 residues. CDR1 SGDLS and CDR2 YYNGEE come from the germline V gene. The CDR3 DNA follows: TGTGCCAGCAGCGTAGGGACAAATAATTCACCCCTCCACTTT. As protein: CASSVGTNNSPLHF.

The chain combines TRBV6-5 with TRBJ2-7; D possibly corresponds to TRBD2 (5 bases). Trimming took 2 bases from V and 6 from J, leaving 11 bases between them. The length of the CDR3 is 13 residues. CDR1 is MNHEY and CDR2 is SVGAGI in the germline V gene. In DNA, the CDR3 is TGTGCCAGCAGTTACGAGGGTTTGGGCGAGCAGTACTTC. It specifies CASSYEGLGEQYF.

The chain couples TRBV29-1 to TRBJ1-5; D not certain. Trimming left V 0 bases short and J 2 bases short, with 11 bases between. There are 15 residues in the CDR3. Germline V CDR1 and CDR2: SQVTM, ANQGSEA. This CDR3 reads CSVEERTGGNQPQHF. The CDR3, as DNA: TGCAGCGTTGAAGAAAGAACGGGAGGCAATCAGCCCCAGCATTTT.

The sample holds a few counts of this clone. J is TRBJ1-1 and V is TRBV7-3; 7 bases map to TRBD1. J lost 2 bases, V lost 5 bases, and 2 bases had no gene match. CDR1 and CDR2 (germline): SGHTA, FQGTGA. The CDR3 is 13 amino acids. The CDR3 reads CASSRQGNTEAFF. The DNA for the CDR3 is TGTGCCAGCAGCCGACAGGGCAACACTGAAGCTTTCTTT. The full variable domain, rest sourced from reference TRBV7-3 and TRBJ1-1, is GAGVSQTPSNKVTEKGKYVELRCDPISGHTALYWYRQSLGQGPEFLIYFQGTGAADDSGLPNDRFFAVRPEGSVSTLKIQRTERGDSAVYLCASSRQGNTEAFFGQGTRLTVV.

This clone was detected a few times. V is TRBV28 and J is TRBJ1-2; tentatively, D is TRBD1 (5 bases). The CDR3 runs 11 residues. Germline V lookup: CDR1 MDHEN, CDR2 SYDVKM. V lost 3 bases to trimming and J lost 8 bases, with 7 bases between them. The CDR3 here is CASSFQGGYTF. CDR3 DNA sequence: TGTGCCAGCAGTTTTCAGGGCGGCTACACCTTC.

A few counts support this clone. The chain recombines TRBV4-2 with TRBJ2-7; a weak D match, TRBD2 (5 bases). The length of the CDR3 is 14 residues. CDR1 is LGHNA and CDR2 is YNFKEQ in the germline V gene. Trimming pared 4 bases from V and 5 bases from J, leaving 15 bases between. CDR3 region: CASSLVGSKNEQYF. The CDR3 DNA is TGTGCCAGCAGCCTGGTGGGGAGTAAGAACGAGCAGTACTTC.

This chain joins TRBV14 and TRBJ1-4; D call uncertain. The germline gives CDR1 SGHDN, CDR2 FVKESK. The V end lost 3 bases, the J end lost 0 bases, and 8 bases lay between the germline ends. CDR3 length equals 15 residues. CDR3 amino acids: CASSQYGATNEKLFF. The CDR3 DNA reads TGTGCCAGCAGCCAGTACGGAGCAACTAATGAAAAACTGTTTTTT.

The CDR3 DNA follows: TGTGCCAGCAGCCAGGGATCAGGGACAGGCACTGAAGCTTTCTTT. Translation gives CASSQGSGTGTEAFF. The chain employs TRBV4-2 and TRBJ1-1; 8 bases map to TRBD1. This CDR3 region has 15 residues. Losses at the gene ends were 3 bases for V and 4 bases for J; bases not matched to a gene: 7. Germline values: CDR1 LGHNA, CDR2 YNFKEQ.

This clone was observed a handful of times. CDR3 region: CAGSHQGENTGELFF. DNA of the CDR3: TGTGCCGGGTCGCATCAGGGGGAGAACACCGGGGAGCTGTTTTTT. This rearrangement joins TRBV2 to TRBJ2-2; 7 bases align to TRBD1. Trimming removed 11 bases from V and 1 base from J; junction bases left unmatched: 10. The germline V gene has CDR1 SNHLY and CDR2 FYNNEI. The CDR3 has 15 residues.

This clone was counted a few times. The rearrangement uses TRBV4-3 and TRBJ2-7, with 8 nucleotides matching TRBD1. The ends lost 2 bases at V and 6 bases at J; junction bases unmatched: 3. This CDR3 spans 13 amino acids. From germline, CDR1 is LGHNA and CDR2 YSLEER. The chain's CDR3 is CASSQITGGEQYF. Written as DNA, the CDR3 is TGCGCCAGCAGCCAAATTACAGGGGGCGAGCAGTACTTC.